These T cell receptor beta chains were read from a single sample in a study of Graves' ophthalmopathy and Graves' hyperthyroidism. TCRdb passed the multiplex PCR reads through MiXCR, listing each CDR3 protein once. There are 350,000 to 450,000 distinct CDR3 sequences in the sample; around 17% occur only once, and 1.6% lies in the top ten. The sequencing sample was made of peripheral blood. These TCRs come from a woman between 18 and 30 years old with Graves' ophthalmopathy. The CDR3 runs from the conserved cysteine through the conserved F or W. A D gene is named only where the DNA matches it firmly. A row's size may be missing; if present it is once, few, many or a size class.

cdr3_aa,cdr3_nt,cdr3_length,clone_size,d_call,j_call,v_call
CASSVGGRNSPLHF,TGTGCCAGCAGCGTAGGGGGACGGAATTCGCCCCTCCACTTT,14,few,NA,TRBJ1-6,TRBV9
CASSLWSGGSAGNTIYF,TGTGCCAGCAGCTTGTGGTCTGGGGGAAGCGCTGGAAACACCATATATTTT,17,many,NA,TRBJ1-3,TRBV11-2
CASSATALQNDGQYF,TGTGCCAGCAGTGCTACAGCGCTTCAGAATGACGGGCAGTACTTC,15,many,NA,TRBJ2-7,TRBV28
CASSLAPGRQETQYF,TGTGCCAGCAGCTTGGCACCCGGACGACAAGAGACCCAGTACTTC,15,NA,NA,TRBJ2-5,TRBV11-2
CASSLGAQGELVYEQYF,TGTGCCAGCAGCTTAGGAGCGCAGGGGGAGTTGGTATACGAGCAGTACTTC,17,NA,TRBD1,TRBJ2-7,TRBV7-8
CASSLLGQGLNQPQHF,TGTGCCAGCAGTTTATTGGGACAGGGACTCAATCAGCCCCAGCATTTT,16,many,TRBD1,TRBJ1-5,TRBV27
CASSPPEEGLSTEAFF,TGTGCCAGCAGCCCCCCCGAGGAAGGGTTGAGCACTGAAGCTTTCTTT,16,NA,NA,TRBJ1-1,TRBV7-8
CASSPLTGDGEQYF,TGTGCCAGCAGTCCCCTGACAGGGGATGGCGAGCAGTACTTC,14,many,TRBD1,TRBJ2-7,TRBV28
CASSLPREGTGELFF,TGTGCCAGCAGTTTACCCCGGGAGGGCACCGGGGAGCTGTTTTTT,15,many,TRBD2,TRBJ2-2,TRBV27
CASSPDLPGGSEQYF,TGTGCCAGCAGCCCGGACCTCCCCGGGGGGTCCGAGCAGTACTTC,15,NA,TRBD2,TRBJ2-7,TRBV6-2/TRBV6-3
CASSQQLGNTEAFF,TGTGCCAGCAGTCAACAGTTAGGGAACACTGAAGCTTTCTTT,14,many,NA,TRBJ1-1,TRBV7-2
CASSEGGGANSPLHF,TGTGCCAGCAGTGAAGGCGGGGGAGCGAATTCACCCCTCCACTTT,15,many,NA,TRBJ1-6,TRBV25-1
CACYRGSSYEQYF,TGTGCCTGTTACAGGGGGAGCTCCTACGAGCAGTACTTC,13,NA,TRBD1,TRBJ2-7,TRBV30
CASSPPGLAGEQYF,TGTGCCAGCTCACCCCCGGGACTAGCGGGCGAGCAGTACTTC,14,many,TRBD2,TRBJ2-7,TRBV18
CASSLDGVGTPLHF,TGTGCCAGCAGCTTAGATGGGGTCGGGACACCCCTCCACTTT,14,many,NA,TRBJ1-6,TRBV11-2
CASSAGVRHYGYTF,TGTGCCAGCAGTGCCGGGGTTCGTCACTATGGCTACACCTTC,14,few,NA,TRBJ1-2,TRBV28
CASSDPLGRGPYGYTF,TGTGCCAGCAGCGATCCCCTTGGGAGGGGCCCTTATGGCTACACCTTC,16,once,NA,TRBJ1-2,TRBV5-5
CASTPQDPGNTEAFF,TGTGCCAGCACCCCTCAGGACCCAGGGAACACTGAAGCTTTCTTT,15,many,NA,TRBJ1-1,TRBV6-5
CASSPLDRGFDEQYF,TGTGCCAGCAGCCCCCTGGACAGGGGTTTCGACGAGCAGTACTTC,15,many,TRBD1,TRBJ2-7,TRBV7-9
CSAGEGQGYQPQHF,TGCAGTGCTGGGGAGGGACAGGGGTACCAGCCCCAGCATTTT,14,many,TRBD1,TRBJ1-5,TRBV20-1
CASKRGRTGELFF,TGTGCCAGCAAACGGGGCAGGACCGGGGAGCTGTTTTTT,13,NA,NA,TRBJ2-2,TRBV6-1
CASSGTGAPNEKLFF,TGTGCCAGCAGCGGCACAGGGGCCCCTAATGAAAAACTGTTTTTT,15,many,TRBD1,TRBJ1-4,TRBV7-3
CASSYSNGANYGYTF,TGTGCCAGCAGTTACTCGAACGGAGCTAACTATGGCTACACCTTC,15,NA,NA,TRBJ1-2,TRBV6-5
CASSPTGASQPQHF,TGTGCCAGCAGCCCCACAGGGGCCAGTCAGCCCCAGCATTTT,14,many,TRBD1,TRBJ1-5,TRBV12-3/TRBV12-4
CASSLYSPGYEQYF,TGTGCCAGCAGTTTATACTCTCCAGGCTACGAGCAGTACTTC,14,many,NA,TRBJ2-7,TRBV28
CASSFGQYQPQYF,TGTGCCAGCAGCTTTGGACAGTATCAGCCCCAGTATTTT,13,once,NA,TRBJ2-3,TRBV7-9
CASSLATGTGAFF,TGTGCCAGCAGCTTGGCAACCGGGACAGGCGCTTTCTTT,13,many,TRBD1,TRBJ1-1,TRBV5-6
CSTAGGGENIQYF,TGCAGCACAGCCGGGGGGGGAGAAAACATTCAGTACTTC,13,many,TRBD2,TRBJ2-4,TRBV29-1
CSVEGLGETQYF,TGCAGCGTTGAGGGACTGGGGGAGACCCAGTACTTC,12,many,NA,TRBJ2-5,TRBV29-1
CASSHTDGEGQPQHF,TGCGCCAGCAGCCATACGGACGGGGAGGGTCAGCCCCAGCATTTT,15,NA,NA,TRBJ1-5,TRBV4-3
CASSQQGGGGTEAFF,TGTGCCAGCAGCCAACAGGGGGGTGGGGGTACTGAAGCTTTCTTT,15,NA,TRBD1,TRBJ1-1,TRBV7-3
CASSFLDTDTQYF,TGTGCCAGCAGCTTCCTCGATACAGATACGCAGTATTTT,13,many,NA,TRBJ2-3,TRBV7-3
CASLSPGTEAFF,TGCGCCAGCCTATCCCCGGGGACTGAAGCTTTCTTT,12,many,NA,TRBJ1-1,TRBV10-2
CASSLALGDSPLHF,TGCGCCAGCAGCTTGGCCTTAGGGGACTCACCCCTCCACTTT,14,NA,NA,TRBJ1-6,TRBV5-1
CASSIARGPYEQYF,TGTGCCAGTAGTATTGCTCGGGGGCCCTACGAGCAGTACTTC,14,few,NA,TRBJ2-7,TRBV19
CASSEGQLGSTERYF,TGTGCCAGCAGTGAGGGACAACTTGGGTCCACCGAGCGGTACTTC,15,NA,NA,TRBJ2-7,TRBV6-1
CSGHSGNQETQYF,TGCAGCGGTCACTCAGGGAATCAAGAGACCCAGTACTTC,13,many,NA,TRBJ2-5,TRBV29-1
CASKWSSATYEQYF,TGTGCCAGCAAGTGGTCTAGCGCCACCTACGAGCAGTACTTC,14,many,NA,TRBJ2-7,TRBV2
CASSLGAGPQHF,TGTGCCAGCAGTTTAGGAGCGGGGCCCCAGCATTTT,12,many,NA,TRBJ1-5,TRBV27
CASSYPTSGETQYF,TGTGCCAGCAGTTACCCGACTAGCGGGGAGACCCAGTACTTC,14,many,TRBD2,TRBJ2-5,TRBV6-2/TRBV6-3
CASSQEGQLQETQYF,TGCGCCAGCAGCCAAGAGGGACAGTTGCAAGAGACCCAGTACTTC,15,NA,TRBD1,TRBJ2-5,TRBV4-1
CASTASQGSKNIQYF,TGTGCCAGCACCGCTTCTCAGGGGTCCAAAAACATTCAGTACTTC,15,many,NA,TRBJ2-4,TRBV28
CSAGERYGYTF,TGCAGTGCTGGTGAGAGGTACGGCTACACCTTC,11,many,NA,TRBJ1-2,TRBV20-1
CASSEVLGETQYF,TGTGCCAGCAGTGAAGTACTAGGGGAGACCCAGTACTTC,13,many,NA,TRBJ2-5,TRBV6-1
CASSQDTYQETQYF,TGTGCCAGCAGCCAAGACACGTACCAAGAGACCCAGTACTTC,14,many,NA,TRBJ2-5,TRBV3-1
CASSFRSGRTYEQYF,TGTGCCAGCAGCTTTCGGAGCGGGAGAACCTACGAGCAGTACTTC,15,NA,TRBD2,TRBJ2-7,TRBV7-8
CASGLQYEQYF,TGTGCTAGTGGTTTACAGTACGAGCAGTACTTC,11,few,NA,TRBJ2-7,TRBV12-5
CASSYDSLTYNEQFF,TGTGCCAGCAGTTACGACAGTTTAACCTACAATGAGCAGTTCTTC,15,NA,NA,TRBJ2-1,TRBV6-5
CASSPGTGLNSPLHF,TGTGCCAGCAGTCCTGGGACAGGACTTAATTCACCCCTCCACTTT,15,NA,TRBD1,TRBJ1-6,TRBV12-3/TRBV12-4
CASSPSTGSEQYF,TGTGCCAGCAGTCCCTCCACAGGGTCCGAGCAGTACTTC,13,few,NA,TRBJ2-7,TRBV28
CASSRGTTANTEAFF,TGTGCCAGCAGCCGAGGGACGACGGCGAACACTGAAGCTTTCTTT,15,few,NA,TRBJ1-1,TRBV6-1
CASKGSGGNQPQHF,TGTGCCAGCAAAGGGTCAGGGGGGAATCAGCCCCAGCATTTT,14,NA,TRBD1,TRBJ1-5,TRBV6-2/TRBV6-3
CASSPRQGRFMNTEAFF,TGTGCCAGCAGTCCTCGACAGGGGAGGTTCATGAACACTGAAGCTTTCTTT,17,few,TRBD1,TRBJ1-1,TRBV12-3/TRBV12-4
CASTVEETQYF,TGTGCCAGTACGGTCGAAGAGACCCAGTACTTC,11,many,NA,TRBJ2-5,TRBV19
CASSPTGVYGYTF,TGTGCCAGCAGCCCGACAGGGGTATATGGCTACACCTTC,13,many,TRBD1,TRBJ1-2,TRBV28
CASSQGQGNTGELFF,TGTGCCAGCAGCCAAGGGCAGGGAAACACCGGGGAGCTGTTTTTT,15,many,NA,TRBJ2-2,TRBV4-2
CASSTHPGQGDRNTEAFF,TGTGCCAGCAGTACCCATCCGGGACAGGGTGATAGGAACACTGAAGCTTTCTTT,18,many,TRBD1,TRBJ1-1,TRBV6-4
CSATAGFGSTSGNTIYF,TGCAGTGCTACTGCGGGTTTCGGCAGCACCTCTGGAAACACCATATATTTT,17,many,NA,TRBJ1-3,TRBV20-1
CASSLYMNTEAFF,TGTGCCAGCAGTTTATATATGAACACTGAAGCTTTCTTT,13,many,NA,TRBJ1-1,TRBV27